These T cell receptor beta chains were read from a single sample in a study of shared clonotypes between healthy human individuals. Libraries were prepared by immunoSEQ multiplex PCR; TCRdb keeps only in-frame clonotypes and omits some of them. The sample yields 2,500,000 or so clones, approximately 94% seen once. The sequenced sample was naive CD4+ T cells sorted from blood. Source of these receptors: a man aged 18 to 30 in good health. Both conserved end residues are part of each CDR3.

v_gene,CDR3aa
TRBV5-1,CASSPPSSTDTQYF
TRBV6-4,CASSPWGKGGYTF
TRBV30,CAWSGPGQGAAAFF
TRBV7-8,CASSLGGYADTQYF
TRBV11-2,CASSRSNRAPRGYTF
TRBV7-9,CASSLSTSGSTDTQYF
TRBV6-1,CASSPAGVTGYTF
TRBV6-1,CASRADRGYGYTF
TRBV7-3,CASRSTAANTEAFF
TRBV6-6,CASSYGVVGPEAFF
TRBV28,CASSPGTSGAYEQYF
TRBV5-4,CASTSTGASGNNEQFF
TRBV5-1,CASSQGTNSPLHF
TRBV10-2,CASSDTDRAYEQYF
TRBV6-1,CASSEENRPREQYF
TRBV18,CASSPFDEQFF
TRBV11-2,CASSRGTKDWATQYF
TRBV7-8,CASSARTGGETQYF
TRBV27,CASSSYSGQGSSYNEQFF
TRBV2,CASAAEGGYGYTF
TRBV4-1,CASSQVPNLLYEQYF
TRBV5-4,CASTGTLSTDTQYF
TRBV6-1,CASRPTGNPGNTIYF
TRBV7-8,CASSLVATANTGELFF
TRBV6-6,CASSRQGGPEAFF
TRBV5-1,CASSHIRQLGSANVLTF
TRBV30,CAWSVSGGGYYNEQFF
TRBV5-1,CASSLQTGFGYTF
TRBV6-6,CAGVGGSPLHF
TRBV18,CASSPLPVGETQYF
TRBV11-1,CASSLGAVTEAFF
TRBV7-2,CASSFTTGTVQETQYF
TRBV7-9,CASSEQGVYEQYF
TRBV18,CASSPDRAEQFF
TRBV5-4,CASSFPNYGYTF
TRBV5-6,CASSLVGSTGELFF
TRBV27,CASRSLAGGGTYEQYF
TRBV7-2,CASSFMMTGYTF
TRBV30,CAWSIRENEKLFF
TRBV28,CASIPRGNTEAFF
TRBV10-3,CAISEPGQLNYGYTF
TRBV5-6,CASSRDRSYEQYF
TRBV5-4,CASSRQVGNTQYF
TRBV5-1,CASSVGPYEQYF
TRBV18,CASSPDRGLGETQYF
TRBV4-2,CASSQALQGGNEQYF
TRBV28,CASRGAINYGYTF
TRBV10-1,CASSEDRRTDTQYF
TRBV9,CASSGPSNTGELFF
TRBV7-9,CASGRSGVATEAFF
TRBV5-6,CASSSIPGTANTEAFF
TRBV7-2,CASSPSGSYEQYF
TRBV5-1,CASSLVAGGNYGYTF
TRBV28,CASSLDGTNYGYTF
TRBV14,CASSRQGQGNYEQYF
TRBV25-1,CASSEYGGYTF
TRBV2,CASRRGSTGELFF
TRBV7-9,CASSLARGLQYF
TRBV6-5,CASKNGGTEAFF
TRBV7-2,CASSLGQGRNEPQHF